Listed below are T cell receptor beta chains from one sample, sequenced in a study of blood T cell repertoires in COVID-19. Sequencing was performed with immunoSEQ multiplex PCR; in TCRdb, only in-frame clones are kept and a portion is missing. The table includes about 68,000 clones, 90% to 95% detected once. Sequences were obtained from peripheral blood. The source is a man aged 35-49 years with COVID-19, enrolled during active disease. The CDR3 runs from the conserved cysteine through the conserved F or W. D genes are given only for firm matches. Only part of the rows carry a size: once, few, many, or a class if the clone is expanded.

v_gene	abundance	j_gene	d_gene	CDR3nt	CDR3aa
TRBV12-3/TRBV12-4	-	TRBJ1-5	-	TGTGCCAGCAGTTTAGGCAGGGTTCGCCCCCAGCATTTT	CASSLGRVRPQHF
TRBV5-4	-	TRBJ2-1	TRBD2	TGTGCCAGCAGCTTGCGGCGGGGGGGCCTTGAGCAGTTCTTC	CASSLRRGGLEQFF
TRBV6-5	-	TRBJ2-2	-	TGTGCCAGCAGGACTACCTACAGGGACGGGGAGCTGTTTTTT	CASRTTYRDGELFF
TRBV27	once	TRBJ1-2	-	TGTGCCAGCGCCGTACAGGCTAACTATGGCTACACCTTC	CASAVQANYGYTF
TRBV5-1	-	TRBJ2-5	-	TGCGCCAGCAGCTCGGGGGGCCGAGAGACCCAGTACTTC	CASSSGGRETQYF
TRBV18	-	TRBJ2-1	-	TGTGCCAGCTCACCACTTGCGGGGCTCAATGAGCAGTTCTTC	CASSPLAGLNEQFF
TRBV15	-	TRBJ2-7	TRBD2	TGTGCCACCAGCAGAGAACTAGCGGGGATCTACGAGCAGTACTTC	CATSRELAGIYEQYF
TRBV7-9	-	TRBJ1-1	-	TGTGCCAGCAGCTACGGGCCGGAGGGGGAAGCTTTCTTT	CASSYGPEGEAFF
TRBV6-5	-	TRBJ1-1	TRBD1	TGTGCCAGCAGACAGGGGGGAAACACTGAAGCTTTCTTT	CASRQGGNTEAFF
TRBV5-1	-	TRBJ1-6	-	TGCGCCAGCAGCTTGGGACAGGTCGCGGCACCCCTCCACTTT	CASSLGQVAAPLHF
TRBV6-5	once	TRBJ2-7	TRBD2	TGTGCCAGCAGTTACTCGCGGGGGAGGGACGAGCAGTACTTC	CASSYSRGRDEQYF
TRBV9	once	TRBJ1-2	-	TGTGCCAGCAATACTCCCAACTATGGCTACACCTTC	CASNTPNYGYTF
TRBV28	-	TRBJ1-1	-	TGTGCCAGCAGTTCAGGGCGCAGAACCGAAGCTTTCTTT	CASSSGRRTEAFF
TRBV19	-	TRBJ1-1	-	TGTGCCAGTAGTGTCCGAGTGAACACTGAAGCTTTCTTT	CASSVRVNTEAFF
TRBV19	-	TRBJ1-5	TRBD1	TGTGCCAGTGGTGTTACCGGGACAGGGGACAATCAGCCCCAGCATTTT	CASGVTGTGDNQPQHF
TRBV2	-	TRBJ2-3	TRBD2	TGTGCCAGCAGGAGACTAGCGGGGGGTGATACGCAGTATTTT	CASRRLAGGDTQYF
TRBV5-4	few	TRBJ1-1	-	TGTGCCAGCAGCTTGGGTGGGGCTGGGGGGACTGAAGCTTTCTTT	CASSLGGAGGTEAFF
TRBV10-3	-	TRBJ1-1	-	TGTGCCATCAGTGAAGCGGGGGGGACTGAAGCTTTCTTT	CAISEAGGTEAFF
TRBV5-6	-	TRBJ2-5	-	TGTGCCAGCAGCTCGGAGGGAGAGACCCAGTACTTC	CASSSEGETQYF
TRBV5-1	-	TRBJ1-6	-	TGCGCCAGCAGCTTTACTACAGGGAAAGGGACCTATAATTCACCCCTCCACTTT	CASSFTTGKGTYNSPLHF
TRBV25-1	-	TRBJ1-2	TRBD1	TGTGCCAGCGTCCCCCCAGGGGGCGGGTATGGCTACACCTTC	CASVPPGGGYGYTF
TRBV4-1	-	TRBJ1-3	TRBD1	TGCGCCAGCAGCCAACAACAGGGGGCTGGAAACACCATATATTTT	CASSQQQGAGNTIYF
TRBV30	-	TRBJ1-5	-	TGTGCCTGGAGTGTAGGGAGCCTAGTTAATCAGCCCCAGCATTTT	CAWSVGSLVNQPQHF
TRBV19	-	TRBJ1-1	-	TGTGCCAGTAGTCTGGCGAACACTGAAGCTTTCTTT	CASSLANTEAFF
TRBV5-8	-	TRBJ1-6	-	TGTGCCAGCAGCTTGGTTCCAGGGCAGAATAATTCACCCCTCCACTTT	CASSLVPGQNNSPLHF
TRBV5-4	-	TRBJ2-1	TRBD1	TGTGCCAGCAGCGCGGACGGCAGGGGGCAGGGTGAGCAGTTCTTC	CASSADGRGQGEQFF
TRBV25-1	-	TRBJ2-1	TRBD2	TGTGCCAGCAGCTTAGCGGGGGATTACCATAATGAGCAGTTCTTC	CASSLAGDYHNEQFF
TRBV5-1	-	TRBJ2-7	-	TGCGCCAGCAGCCCGGGTGGTAGCGCCTACGAGCAGTACTTC	CASSPGGSAYEQYF
TRBV30	-	TRBJ1-4	TRBD1	TGTGCCTGGAGTGTGAGGACAGGCGAAAAACTGTTTTTT	CAWSVRTGEKLFF
TRBV19	-	TRBJ1-2	TRBD1	TGTGCCAGTAGTGGGGACAGGGCCCCTGGCTATGGCTACACCTTC	CASSGDRAPGYGYTF
TRBV10-2	-	TRBJ1-5	-	TGCGCCAGCAGATCCGACAGTTATAGCAATCAGCCCCAGCATTTT	CASRSDSYSNQPQHF
TRBV7-6	-	TRBJ2-3	TRBD2	TGTGCCAGCAGCCCCGTAGCGGGGGGGCAGACAGATACGCAGTATTTT	CASSPVAGGQTDTQYF
TRBV6-5	-	TRBJ1-6	-	TGTGCCACCCGGACAGACTATAATTCACCCCTCCACTTT	CATRTDYNSPLHF
TRBV18	-	TRBJ2-5	-	TGTGCCAGCTCACCACCTTCTGAGACCCAGTACTTC	CASSPPSETQYF
TRBV5-1	-	TRBJ2-3	TRBD2	TGCGCCAGCAGCGCGGGACTAGTTCGGTTGACAGATACGCAGTATTTT	CASSAGLVRLTDTQYF
TRBV5-5	-	TRBJ1-1	-	TGTGCCAGCAGCTTGTGGCGGGACCTGTACACTGAAGCTTTCTTT	CASSLWRDLYTEAFF
TRBV5-1	few	TRBJ2-2	-	TGCGCCAGCAGCCAACGACAAGGAAGAGAGCTGTTTTTT	CASSQRQGRELFF
TRBV29-1	-	TRBJ1-2	TRBD1	TGCAGCGTGACCACTGACAGGGATGCTGGCTACACCTTC	CSVTTDRDAGYTF
TRBV28	-	TRBJ2-1	TRBD2	TGTGCCAGCAGTTCTCAGAAGCGGGGGGGCCTCCGCGAGCAGTTCTTC	CASSSQKRGGLREQFF
TRBV5-5	-	TRBJ1-1	-	TGTGCCAGCAGCTTTGACGGAGACACTGAAGCTTTCTTT	CASSFDGDTEAFF
TRBV28	-	TRBJ2-7	TRBD2	TGTGCCAGCAGTATTCAGACTAGCGGGGCCTACGAGCAGTACTTC	CASSIQTSGAYEQYF
TRBV6-2/TRBV6-3	-	TRBJ2-7	-	TGTGCCAGCAGTTACTCCGTGAGGCAGCAGTACTTC	CASSYSVRQQYF
TRBV6-5	-	TRBJ2-7	-	TGTGCCAGCAGTCCCATTAACATGGCAGGCGAGCAGTACTTC	CASSPINMAGEQYF
TRBV7-9	-	TRBJ1-5	TRBD1	TGTGCCAGCAGCCGGGGGGACAGGACACCCCAGCATTTT	CASSRGDRTPQHF
TRBV2	-	TRBJ2-7	-	TGTGCCGGAGGACAGAGTTACGAGCAGTACTTC	CAGGQSYEQYF
TRBV7-2	-	TRBJ1-3	-	TGTGCCAGCAGCTTAGGAGTACTTACTGGAAACACCATATATTTT	CASSLGVLTGNTIYF
TRBV6-4	-	TRBJ2-1	-	TGTGCCAGCAGTGTGGCTCAGGGTTACAATGAGCAGTTCTTC	CASSVAQGYNEQFF
TRBV25-1	once	TRBJ1-1	-	TGTGCCAGCACCTACAGGGAATGGGCTGAAGCTTTCTTT	CASTYREWAEAFF
TRBV19	-	TRBJ1-2	TRBD1	TGTGCCAGTACCCCGATGGGGACAACAGGGGACATCTATGGCTACACCTTC	CASTPMGTTGDIYGYTF
TRBV12-3/TRBV12-4	-	TRBJ1-5	-	TGTGCCAGCAGTTTCGACAGGCCTCAGCCCCAGCATTTT	CASSFDRPQPQHF
TRBV6-5	-	TRBJ2-7	TRBD2	TGTGCCAGCGGACTAGCGGACTACGAGCAGTACTTC	CASGLADYEQYF
TRBV9	-	TRBJ1-1	TRBD1	TGTGCCAGCAGCGACACAGGGGGCACTGAAGCTTTCTTT	CASSDTGGTEAFF
TRBV5-6	-	TRBJ1-6	TRBD1	TGTGCCAGCAGCCCACAGGGGTTCGATAATTCACCCCTCCACTTT	CASSPQGFDNSPLHF
TRBV5-1	-	TRBJ1-2	TRBD1	TGCGCCAGCAGCTTGGCACAGGGGGATTATGGCTACACCTTC	CASSLAQGDYGYTF
TRBV28	-	TRBJ2-1	TRBD2	TGTGCCAGCGGGGCGGGGGGGAACAATGAGCAGTTCTTC	CASGAGGNNEQFF
TRBV29-1	-	TRBJ2-3	TRBD2	TGCAGCGTGACTAGCGGGGCTAACACAGATACGCAGTATTTT	CSVTSGANTDTQYF
TRBV2	-	TRBJ1-6	TRBD1	TGTGCCAGCGGAGGACAGGAACCATCACCCCTCCACTTT	CASGGQEPSPLHF
TRBV27	-	TRBJ1-1	-	TGTGCCAGCAGTTATCAGGGAAGCACTGAAGCTTTCTTT	CASSYQGSTEAFF
TRBV18	-	TRBJ1-5	-	TGTGCCAGCTCACCACCGGGCAGGGCTAGCAATCAGCCCCAGCATTTT	CASSPPGRASNQPQHF
TRBV11-2	-	TRBJ2-7	TRBD2	TGTGCCAGCAGCTTAGCGGGGGGACCCTACGAGCAGTACTTC	CASSLAGGPYEQYF